This entry is about one TCR beta chain. The antigen remains unidentified. The whole isolated RNA underwent reverse transcription, so sequencing captured expressed TCRB transcripts. Profiled with immunoSEQ multiplex PCR; TCRdb holds only in-frame clones, not every one. Of 350,000 to 400,000 clones in the sample, less than 15% are singletons; the top ten hold roughly 0.017%. This entry comes from a study of beta chain features in type 1 diabetes. The germline V gene encodes CDR1 SQVTM and CDR2 ANQGSEA. This CDR3 has 14 residues. J lost 4 bases, V lost 6 bases, and 7 bases had no gene match. Overall study findings and caveats: Still unanswered here is whether HLA type influences TCRB rearrangement.

Purity of each sorted population was above 95%. Material for sequencing was naive CD4+ T cells from blood. The clonotype comes from a woman younger than 30 in good health. The genes are TRBV29-1 and TRBJ2-7, with 12 bases matching TRBD2. CDR3 residues: CSVMTSGGGYEQYF. Here the CDR3 DNA reads TGCAGCGTGATGACTAGCGGGGGTGGGTACGAGCAGTACTTC.